A selection of T cell receptor beta chains follows, all from one sample in a study of chemoradiotherapy in HPV16-positive cancers. Produced via immunoSEQ multiplex PCR; TCRdb's table is partial and in-frame only. The sample consists of fewer than 30,000 clones, approximately 94% of them appearing once. The specimen was obtained from a patient who underwent chemoradiotherapy. These receptors came from a human donor with HPV-associated anogenital cancer. Both conserved end residues are part of each CDR3. The D gene is left open where the match is weak. Clone size is shown for a subset of rows, as once, few, many or a class of expanded clone.

j_call	clone_size	d_call	v_call	cdr3_nt	cdr3_aa
TRBJ2-7	NA	NA	TRBV4-2	TGTGCCAGCAGCCAGGAGGATACGCCCGGGGACGAGCAGTACTTC	CASSQEDTPGDEQYF
TRBJ2-7	NA	TRBD1	TRBV27	TGTGCCAGCAGTTTATCCAGGACAGGGCAATCCTACGAGCAGTACTTC	CASSLSRTGQSYEQYF
TRBJ2-1	NA	NA	TRBV4-1	TGCGCCAGCAGCCAATGGACCGACTACAATGAGCAGTTCTTC	CASSQWTDYNEQFF
TRBJ2-1	NA	TRBD2	TRBV6-1	TGTGCCAGCAGACTAGCGGAGGAGAAAAACAATGAGCAGTTCTTC	CASRLAEEKNNEQFF
TRBJ2-6	NA	NA	TRBV5-1	TGCGCCAGCAGCTTGAAAACCGGGACAGGGGCCAACGTCCTGACTTTC	CASSLKTGTGANVLTF
TRBJ1-1	NA	NA	TRBV9	TGTGCCAGCAGCGTAGGCGGCGGCAGACAAGGCACTGAAGCTTTCTTT	CASSVGGGRQGTEAFF
TRBJ2-7	NA	TRBD2	TRBV30	TGTGCCTGGACCAGCGGGGGGGCTGGCGAGCAGTACTTC	CAWTSGGAGEQYF
TRBJ2-5	NA	TRBD1	TRBV5-1	TGCGCCAGCAGCACCGGGACAGGGGGCTCGGGGTTGGAGACCCAGTACTTC	CASSTGTGGSGLETQYF
TRBJ2-5	NA	NA	TRBV5-1	TGCGCCAGCAGACCCTTGCCGGACCAAGAGACCCAGTACTTC	CASRPLPDQETQYF
TRBJ1-2	NA	NA	TRBV6-6	TGTGCCAGCAGTTACGTCGGGAGCGCTAACTATGGCTACACCTTC	CASSYVGSANYGYTF
TRBJ1-3	NA	NA	TRBV7-9	TGTGCCAGCAGCTCTCCGGGGGCCTCTGGAAACACCATATATTTT	CASSSPGASGNTIYF
TRBJ1-2	NA	NA	TRBV28	TGTGCCAGCAGTTTCGGACTTAACTATGGCTACACCTTC	CASSFGLNYGYTF
TRBJ2-5	NA	TRBD2	TRBV6-6	TGTGCCAGCAGTCCGATTAGCGGGGGGAGCCAAGAGACCCAGTACTTC	CASSPISGGSQETQYF
TRBJ1-1	NA	TRBD1	TRBV27	TGTGCCAGCAGTCTAAATCGACAGGGTATTGAAGCTTTCTTT	CASSLNRQGIEAFF
TRBJ2-2	NA	TRBD2	TRBV10-3	TGTGCCATCAGTGAGAACGGGGGGGCCTACGGGGAGCTGTTTTTT	CAISENGGAYGELFF
TRBJ2-2	NA	TRBD1	TRBV11-2	TGTGCCAGCAGCTTCTCTTCCCTCCGGACAGGGGGGACCGGGGAGCTGTTTTTT	CASSFSSLRTGGTGELFF
TRBJ2-1	NA	TRBD2	TRBV5-8	TGTGCCAGCAGCCCTACTAGCGGGAGTTGGAATGAGCAGTTCTTC	CASSPTSGSWNEQFF
TRBJ2-5	NA	NA	TRBV10-3	TGTGCCATCAGTGACACCCAAGAGACCCAGTACTTC	CAISDTQETQYF
TRBJ1-1	NA	TRBD1	TRBV5-4	TGTGCCAGCAGCTCTGACAGGGGTCTGAACACTGAAGCTTTCTTT	CASSSDRGLNTEAFF
TRBJ1-2	NA	NA	TRBV10-1	TGCGCCAGCGTGAAACGGTCAGGCTACACCTTC	CASVKRSGYTF
TRBJ2-2	NA	NA	TRBV6-1	TGTGCCAGCAGTAGGACAAGGAGTGAGACCGGGGAGCTGTTTTTT	CASSRTRSETGELFF
TRBJ2-2	NA	NA	TRBV9	TGTGCCAGCAGCGTAGAGGGGGAGGACACCGGGGAGCTGTTTTTT	CASSVEGEDTGELFF
TRBJ2-7	once	NA	TRBV5-1	TGCGCCAGCAGCTTGGAGGGAAACTCCTACGAGCAGTACTTC	CASSLEGNSYEQYF
TRBJ2-5	NA	TRBD2	TRBV5-4	TGTGCCAGCAGCCCGCGGACTAGCGGGAGTAAAGAGACCCAGTACTTC	CASSPRTSGSKETQYF
TRBJ1-6	once	NA	TRBV7-2	TGTGCCAGCAGCTTGAGAGGGAGCTCCTATAATTCACCCCTCCACTTT	CASSLRGSSYNSPLHF
TRBJ2-7	NA	NA	TRBV19	TGTGCCAGTAGTATGGGGGCGGGAAAACCCTACGAGCAGTACTTC	CASSMGAGKPYEQYF
TRBJ1-1	NA	NA	TRBV18	TGTGCCAGCTTTGGGGGGCAGACACGTGAAGCTTTCTTT	CASFGGQTREAFF
TRBJ2-7	NA	TRBD2	TRBV14	TGTGCCAGCAGCTTGAGCGGGAGTTTCCGGGAGCAGTACTTC	CASSLSGSFREQYF
TRBJ2-6	NA	NA	TRBV28	TGTGCCACCAAGGGGGGATCCTCTGGGGCCAACGTCCTGACTTTC	CATKGGSSGANVLTF
TRBJ2-7	NA	TRBD1	TRBV28	TGTGCCAGCAGTTTTGTCGGGCAGGGGGCAGGGGAGCAGTACTTC	CASSFVGQGAGEQYF
TRBJ1-4	NA	TRBD1	TRBV5-1	TGCGCCAGCAGCTTGGGGGACAGTAATGAAAAACTGTTTTTT	CASSLGDSNEKLFF
TRBJ2-5	NA	NA	TRBV28	TGTGCCAGCAGTTTAAGGGGGATCGAGACCCAGTACTTC	CASSLRGIETQYF
TRBJ1-1	NA	NA	TRBV5-1	TGCGCCAGCAGCTTGGACGGACCTCACACTGAAGCTTTCTTT	CASSLDGPHTEAFF